Listed below are T cell receptor beta chains from one sample, sequenced in a study of shared clonotypes between healthy human individuals. The method was immunoSEQ multiplex PCR; TCRdb's version includes in-frame clones alone and lacks a portion of them. The sample has around 2,000,000 clones; approximately 95% are singletons. Specimen: naive CD4+ T cells sorted from blood. The receptors derive from a man aged 18 to 30 in good health. The CDR3 runs from the conserved cysteine through the conserved F or W. Each record gives: D gene, J gene, V gene, CDR3 protein, CDR3 DNA. D genes are given only for firm matches.

d_gene: TRBD2; j_gene: TRBJ2-1; v_gene: TRBV4-2; CDR3aa: CASSQDQRERDEQFF; CDR3nt: TGTGCCAGCAGCCAAGACCAGCGGGAGAGGGATGAGCAGTTCTTC
d_gene: NA; j_gene: TRBJ2-1; v_gene: TRBV4-1; CDR3aa: CASSQGGRGSYNEQFF; CDR3nt: TGCGCCAGCAGCCAAGGGGGCAGGGGATCCTACAATGAGCAGTTCTTC
d_gene: TRBD1; j_gene: TRBJ1-4; v_gene: TRBV6-5; CDR3aa: CASRKQGEKLFF; CDR3nt: TGTGCCAGCAGAAAACAGGGGGAAAAACTGTTTTTT
d_gene: NA; j_gene: TRBJ1-3; v_gene: TRBV6-5; CDR3aa: CASSLGPSSGNTIYF; CDR3nt: TGTGCCAGCAGTTTGGGACCGAGCTCTGGAAACACCATATATTTT
d_gene: TRBD1; j_gene: TRBJ1-2; v_gene: TRBV29-1; CDR3aa: CSVGTGSSNYGYTF; CDR3nt: TGCAGCGTCGGGACAGGGTCTTCTAACTATGGCTACACCTTC
d_gene: TRBD1; j_gene: TRBJ2-2; v_gene: TRBV15; CDR3aa: CATSRSGQGKITGELFF; CDR3nt: TGTGCCACCAGCCGTTCTGGACAGGGGAAGATCACCGGGGAGCTGTTTTTT
d_gene: TRBD2; j_gene: TRBJ2-7; v_gene: TRBV5-1; CDR3aa: CASSSSVAGVPYEQYF; CDR3nt: TGCGCCAGCAGCTCTTCCGTAGCGGGAGTCCCCTACGAGCAGTACTTC
d_gene: NA; j_gene: TRBJ1-5; v_gene: TRBV13; CDR3aa: CASSSTPLAGDHQPQHF; CDR3nt: TGTGCCAGCAGCTCAACCCCCTTGGCAGGGGATCATCAGCCCCAGCATTTT
d_gene: TRBD1; j_gene: TRBJ1-2; v_gene: TRBV19; CDR3aa: CASSLQTGTEGIYGYTF; CDR3nt: TGTGCCAGTAGTCTACAAACCGGGACAGAGGGTATCTATGGCTACACCTTC
d_gene: NA; j_gene: TRBJ2-7; v_gene: TRBV5-4; CDR3aa: CASSLKELDYEQYF; CDR3nt: TGTGCCAGCAGCTTGAAGGAGCTTGACTACGAGCAGTACTTC
d_gene: NA; j_gene: TRBJ2-2; v_gene: TRBV9; CDR3aa: CASSPHPWAGGYPGELFF; CDR3nt: TGTGCCAGCAGCCCTCACCCCTGGGCAGGGGGGTATCCCGGGGAGCTGTTTTTT
d_gene: NA; j_gene: TRBJ1-1; v_gene: TRBV21-1; CDR3aa: CASSKDGVSPGNEAFF; CDR3nt: TGTGCCAGCAGCAAAGACGGGGTCAGCCCTGGTAATGAAGCTTTCTTT